Listed below are T cell receptor beta chains from one sample, sequenced in a study of early T cells in non-severe SARS-CoV-2 infection. Each CDR3 protein gets one entry after TCRdb re-called the 5' RACE reads with MiXCR. The sample lists about 77,000 distinct CDR3 sequences, more than 4% seen once, with 7.3% in the top ten. Specimen: whole blood, collected at baseline. The source is an adult who was a healthcare worker with PCR-confirmed SARS-CoV-2 infection or an uninfected control (not recorded which). Each CDR3 is given with its conserved first and last residue. D genes are given only for firm matches. Only some rows state a clone size, as once, few, many or a class for expanded clones.

d_gene | j_gene | abundance | v_gene | CDR3aa | CDR3nt
TRBD1 | TRBJ1-1 | NA | TRBV24-1 | CATSAGTGWLTEAFF | TGTGCCACCAGTGCGGGGACAGGCTGGTTAACTGAAGCTTTCTTT
NA | TRBJ1-2 | NA | TRBV20-1 | CSARDNWDYGYTF | TGCAGTGCTAGGGATAACTGGGACTATGGCTACACCTTC
NA | TRBJ1-3 | many | TRBV18 | CASSPRGQASGNTIYF | TGTGCCAGCTCACCACGAGGGCAGGCGTCTGGAAACACCATATATTTT
NA | TRBJ1-1 | NA | TRBV29-1 | CSPGGNPGAEAFF | TGCAGCCCGGGAGGCAACCCGGGAGCTGAAGCTTTCTTT
TRBD2 | TRBJ2-2 | many | TRBV12-3/TRBV12-4 | CASSLKASGRGTGELFF | TGTGCCAGCAGTTTAAAGGCTAGCGGGAGGGGCACCGGGGAGCTGTTTTTT
NA | TRBJ2-1 | NA | TRBV27 | CASSSHPVTGEINEQFF | TGTGCCAGCAGTTCCCACCCGGTGACGGGAGAGATAAATGAGCAGTTCTTC
NA | TRBJ1-6 | few | TRBV20-1 | CSASAGLTYNSPLHF | TGCAGTGCTAGTGCCGGACTGACCTATAATTCACCCCTCCACTTT
TRBD2 | TRBJ2-7 | NA | TRBV12-3/TRBV12-4 | CASTLLAGAGEQYF | TGTGCCAGCACTTTACTAGCGGGAGCGGGAGAGCAGTACTTC
NA | TRBJ2-5 | many | TRBV18 | CASSPSVETQYF | TGTGCCAGCTCACCATCGGTGGAGACCCAGTACTTC
TRBD2 | TRBJ2-3 | many | TRBV15 | CATSRDQPGLALGRGTDTQYF | TGTGCCACCAGCAGAGATCAACCGGGACTAGCGCTGGGTAGAGGCACAGATACGCAGTATTTT
NA | TRBJ2-7 | NA | TRBV30 | CAWRGGAGPLEQYF | TGTGCCTGGAGAGGGGGAGCAGGGCCCCTCGAGCAGTACTTC
NA | TRBJ2-7 | few | TRBV2 | CASGQLIGPYEQYF | TGTGCCAGCGGGCAGCTCATTGGACCTTACGAGCAGTACTTC
NA | TRBJ2-4 | few | TRBV6-6 | CASSYPDRKNIQYF | TGTGCCAGCAGTTACCCAGACAGGAAAAACATTCAGTACTTC
NA | TRBJ1-6 | NA | TRBV9 | CASSVFGGDPLHF | TGTGCCAGCAGCGTATTTGGGGGGGACCCCCTCCACTTT